Given below is one T cell receptor (beta chain) in context. Under the authors' procedure: Cell counts per sample came from amplifying reference gene primers. Method: immunoSEQ multiplex PCR; TCRdb's copy keeps in-frame clones and lacks some. The V and J calls and clone size were taken over from that table, and D and trimming were inferred from the DNA. The table has some 140,000 clones, approximately 84% seen once. The record originates from a study of blood T cell repertoires in COVID-19. Across the whole study: Samples taken during acute and convalescent COVID-19 were collected in the United States, Italy and Spain. T cells, B-cell-depleted T cells, or PBMCs provided the cDNA or gDNA that served as material.

This CDR3 has 13 amino acids. V was shortened by 3 bases and J by 5 bases, with 10 bases between the two germline ends. Material: peripheral blood. V gene TRBV12-3 or TRBV12-4 combines with J gene TRBJ2-5, with D possibly being TRBD1 (6 bases). This receptor was identified in a woman aged 50 to 60 who had recovered from COVID-19. The CDR3 here is CASSLNRGETQYF. CDR3 sequence (DNA): TGTGCCAGCAGTTTGAATAGGGGGGAGACCCAGTACTTC.